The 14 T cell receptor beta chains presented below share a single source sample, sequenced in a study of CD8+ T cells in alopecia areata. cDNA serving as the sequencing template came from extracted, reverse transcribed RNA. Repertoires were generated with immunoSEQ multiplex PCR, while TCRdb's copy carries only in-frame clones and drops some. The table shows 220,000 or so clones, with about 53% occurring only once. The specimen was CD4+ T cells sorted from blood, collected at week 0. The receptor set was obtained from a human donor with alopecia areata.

The CDR3 spells CAWKRGEDTQYF. CDR3 DNA: TGTGCCTGGAAGAGGGGAGAAGATACGCAGTATTTT. The chain carries TRBV30 and TRBJ2-3, with D perhaps being TRBD1 or TRBD2 (5 bases each). V gave up 4 bases and J gave up 5 bases, with 10 bases separating them. CDR1 GTSNPN and CDR2 SVGIG come from the germline V gene (reference sequence). CDR3 size: 12 residues.

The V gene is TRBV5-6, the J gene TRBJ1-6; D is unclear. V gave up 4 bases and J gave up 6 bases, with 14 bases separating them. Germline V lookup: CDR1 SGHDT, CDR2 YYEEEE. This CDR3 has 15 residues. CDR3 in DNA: TGTGCCAGCAGCCCTTGGGAAGGAAGTAATTCACCCCTCCACTTT. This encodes CASSPWEGSNSPLHF.

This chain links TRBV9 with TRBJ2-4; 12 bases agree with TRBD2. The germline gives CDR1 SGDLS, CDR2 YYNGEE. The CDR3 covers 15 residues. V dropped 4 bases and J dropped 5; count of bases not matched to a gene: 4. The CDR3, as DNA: TGTGCCAGCAGCCGACTAGCGGGAGCGGAAAACATTCAGTACTTC. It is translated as CASSRLAGAENIQYF.

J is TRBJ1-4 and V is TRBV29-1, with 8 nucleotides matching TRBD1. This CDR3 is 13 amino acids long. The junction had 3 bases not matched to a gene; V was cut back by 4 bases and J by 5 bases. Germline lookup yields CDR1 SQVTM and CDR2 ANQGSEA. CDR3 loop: CSVARTGNEKLFF. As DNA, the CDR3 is TGCAGCGTTGCCCGGACAGGGAATGAAAAACTGTTTTTT.

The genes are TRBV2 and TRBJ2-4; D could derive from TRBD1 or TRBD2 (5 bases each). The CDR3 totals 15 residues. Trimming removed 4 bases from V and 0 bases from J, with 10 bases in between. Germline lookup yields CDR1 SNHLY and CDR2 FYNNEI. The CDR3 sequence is CASSAGTLAKNIQYF. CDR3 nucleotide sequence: TGTGCCAGCAGTGCCGGGACCCTAGCCAAAAACATTCAGTACTTC.

This CDR3 reads CASSERRQPQHF. CDR3 sequence (DNA): TGTGCCAGCAGTGAAAGGCGGCAGCCCCAGCATTTT. J is TRBJ1-5 and V is TRBV2; D call uncertain. The ends were cut back, 2 bases at V and 7 bases at J, with 6 bases in the middle. The CDR3 runs to 12 residues. Germline CDR1 reads SNHLY; CDR2 reads FYNNEI.

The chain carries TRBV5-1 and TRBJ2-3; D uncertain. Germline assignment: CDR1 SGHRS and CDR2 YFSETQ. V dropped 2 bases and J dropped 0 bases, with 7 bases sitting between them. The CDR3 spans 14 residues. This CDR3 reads CASSFGYSTDTQYF. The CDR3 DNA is TGCGCCAGCAGCTTTGGTTATAGCACAGATACGCAGTATTTT.

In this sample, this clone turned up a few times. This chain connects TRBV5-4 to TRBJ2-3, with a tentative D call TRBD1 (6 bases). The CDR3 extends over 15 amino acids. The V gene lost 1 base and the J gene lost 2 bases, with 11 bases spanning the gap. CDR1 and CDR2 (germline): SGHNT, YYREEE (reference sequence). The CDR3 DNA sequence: TGTGCCAGCAGCTTGTGGCAGGGGTCCACAGATACGCAGTATTTT. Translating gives CASSLWQGSTDTQYF.

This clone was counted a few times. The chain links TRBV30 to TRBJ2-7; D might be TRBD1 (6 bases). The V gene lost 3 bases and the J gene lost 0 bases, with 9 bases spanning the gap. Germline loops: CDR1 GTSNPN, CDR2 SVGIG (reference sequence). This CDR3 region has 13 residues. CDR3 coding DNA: TGTGCCTGGAGCAAGGACAGCTCCTACGAGCAGTACTTC. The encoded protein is CAWSKDSSYEQYF.

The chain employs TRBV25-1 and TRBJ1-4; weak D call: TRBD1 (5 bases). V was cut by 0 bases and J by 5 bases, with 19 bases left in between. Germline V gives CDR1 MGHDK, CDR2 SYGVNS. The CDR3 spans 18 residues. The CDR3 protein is CASSEYPLPAGPNEKLFF. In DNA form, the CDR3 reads TGTGCCAGCAGTGAATATCCCCTCCCCGCAGGGCCGAATGAAAAACTGTTTTTT.

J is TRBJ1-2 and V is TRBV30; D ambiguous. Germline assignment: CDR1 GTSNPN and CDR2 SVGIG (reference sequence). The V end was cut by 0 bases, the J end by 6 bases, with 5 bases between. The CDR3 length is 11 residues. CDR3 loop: CAWSVSHGYTF. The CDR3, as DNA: TGTGCCTGGAGTGTTTCCCATGGCTACACCTTC.

CDR3 loop: CSVGRATEAFF. CDR3 sequence (DNA): TGCAGCGTTGGGCGGGCCACTGAAGCTTTCTTT. The rearrangement joins TRBV29-1 to TRBJ1-1; D unclear. Germline V gene lookup returns CDR1 SQVTM and CDR2 ANQGSEA. V gave up 4 bases and J gave up 4 bases, with 7 bases separating them. This CDR3 is 11 amino acids long.

The CDR3 sequence: CASSRGRANTEAFF. The CDR3 DNA reads as TGTGCCAGCAGCCGGGGACGGGCGAACACTGAAGCTTTCTTT. The chain has TRBV7-9 and TRBJ1-1; a weak D match, TRBD1 (5 bases). Germline values: CDR1 SEHNR, CDR2 FQNEAQ (reference sequence). CDR3 length equals 14 residues. V gave up 5 bases and J gave up 1 base, with 11 bases separating them.

This CDR3 reads CASTRDRTGDSPLHF. CDR3 in DNA: TGTGCCAGTACCCGCGACCGGACAGGGGATTCACCCCTCCACTTT. The V call is TRBV19, the J call TRBJ1-6, with 9 bases matching TRBD1. Germline CDR1 LNHDA, CDR2 SQIVND (reference sequence). V gave up 7 bases and J gave up 8 bases; unmatched junction bases: 9. This CDR3 contains 15 residues.